This T cell receptor beta chain was identified during a study of blood T cell repertoires in COVID-19. Study-wide context: From T cells, B-cell-depleted T cells, or PBMCs came the material, which was cDNA or gDNA.

Original processing notes: Amplification from reference gene primers served as the basis for estimated nucleated cell counts. This table comes from immunoSEQ multiplex PCR, and its TCRdb copy is limited to in-frame clones, with some not included. The V and J calls and clone size are taken from that table; D and trimming were inferred from the DNA. Among 110,000 to 150,000 clones listed, approximately 84% were seen once. The CDR3 length is 14 residues. The junction had 2 bases not matched to a gene; V was cut back by 1 base and J by 7 bases. Germline V gives CDR1 SGHRS, CDR2 YFSETQ. This TCR was recovered from a human donor in a cohort sampled during active COVID-19. The chain carries TRBV5-1 and TRBJ1-4, with 9 bases that match TRBD1. The source material was peripheral blood. In DNA form, the CDR3 reads TGCGCCAGCAGCTTGACAGGGGGCAGTGAAAAACTGTTTTTT. Its translation: CASSLTGGSEKLFF.